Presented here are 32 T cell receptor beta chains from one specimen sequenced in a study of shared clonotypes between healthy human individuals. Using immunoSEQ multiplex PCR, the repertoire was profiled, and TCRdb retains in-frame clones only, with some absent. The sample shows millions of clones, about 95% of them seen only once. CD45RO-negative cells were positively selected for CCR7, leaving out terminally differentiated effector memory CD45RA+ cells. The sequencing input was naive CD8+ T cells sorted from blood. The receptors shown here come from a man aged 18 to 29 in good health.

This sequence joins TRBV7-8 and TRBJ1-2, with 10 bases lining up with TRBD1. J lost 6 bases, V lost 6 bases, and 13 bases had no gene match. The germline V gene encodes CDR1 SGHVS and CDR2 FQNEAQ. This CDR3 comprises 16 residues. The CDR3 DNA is TGTGCCAGCAGAGGGTCCGCAGCCGGGACAGGGGATGGCTACACCTTC. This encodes CASRGSAAGTGDGYTF.

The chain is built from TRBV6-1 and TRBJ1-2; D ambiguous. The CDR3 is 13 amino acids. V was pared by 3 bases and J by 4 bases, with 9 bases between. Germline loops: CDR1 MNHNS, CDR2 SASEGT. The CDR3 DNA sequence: TGTGCCAGCAGTGACCTCGGGATCTATGGCTACACCTTC. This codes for CASSDLGIYGYTF.

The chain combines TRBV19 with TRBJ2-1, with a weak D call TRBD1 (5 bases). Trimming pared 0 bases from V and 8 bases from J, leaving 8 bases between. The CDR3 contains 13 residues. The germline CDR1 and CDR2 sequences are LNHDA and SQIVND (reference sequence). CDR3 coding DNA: TGTGCCAGTAGTATAGACAGGGAAGATGAGCAGTTCTTC. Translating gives CASSIDREDEQFF. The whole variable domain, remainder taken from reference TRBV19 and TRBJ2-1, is DGGITQSPKYLFRKEGQNVTLSCEQNLNHDAMYWYRQDPGQGLRLIYYSQIVNDFQKGDIAEGYSVSREKKESFPLTVTSAQKNPTAFYLCASSIDREDEQFFGPGTRLTVL.

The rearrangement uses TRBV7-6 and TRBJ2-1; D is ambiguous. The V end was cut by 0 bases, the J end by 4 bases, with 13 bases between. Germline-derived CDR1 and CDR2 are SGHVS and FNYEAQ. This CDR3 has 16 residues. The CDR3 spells CASSLAIWTSYNEQFF. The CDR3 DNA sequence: TGTGCCAGCAGCTTAGCGATATGGACGTCTTACAATGAGCAGTTCTTC. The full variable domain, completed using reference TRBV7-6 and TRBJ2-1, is GAGVSQSPRYKVTKRGQDVALRCDPISGHVSLYWYRQALGQGPEFLTYFNYEAQQDKSGLPNDRFSAERPEGSISTLTIQRTEQRDSAMYRCASSLAIWTSYNEQFFGPGTRLTVL.

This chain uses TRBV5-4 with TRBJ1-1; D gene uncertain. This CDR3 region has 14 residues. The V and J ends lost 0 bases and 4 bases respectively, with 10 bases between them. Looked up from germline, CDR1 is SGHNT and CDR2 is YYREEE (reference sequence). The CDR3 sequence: CASSLVAGFTEAFF. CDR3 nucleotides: TGTGCCAGCAGCTTGGTCGCCGGGTTCACTGAAGCTTTCTTT.

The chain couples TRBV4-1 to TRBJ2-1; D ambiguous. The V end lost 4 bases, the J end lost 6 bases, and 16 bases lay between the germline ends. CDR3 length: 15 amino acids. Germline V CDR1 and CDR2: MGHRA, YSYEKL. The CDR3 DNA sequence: TGCGCCAGCAGCCCAACGAACTTAAGGTTCAATGAGCAGTTCTTC. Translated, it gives CASSPTNLRFNEQFF.

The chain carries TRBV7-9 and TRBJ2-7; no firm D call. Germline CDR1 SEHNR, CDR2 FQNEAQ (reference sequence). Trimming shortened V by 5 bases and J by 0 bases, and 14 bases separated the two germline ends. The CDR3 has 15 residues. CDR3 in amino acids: CASSPPGPSSYEQYF. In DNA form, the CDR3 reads TGTGCCAGCAGCCCACCGGGCCCTAGCTCCTACGAGCAGTACTTC.

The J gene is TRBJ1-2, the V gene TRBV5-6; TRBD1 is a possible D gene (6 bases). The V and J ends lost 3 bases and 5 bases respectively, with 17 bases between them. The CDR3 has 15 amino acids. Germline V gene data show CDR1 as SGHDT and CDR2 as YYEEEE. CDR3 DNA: TGTGCCAGCAGCTCCTGGGGGGACAACCTTTATGGCTACACCTTC. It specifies CASSSWGDNLYGYTF.

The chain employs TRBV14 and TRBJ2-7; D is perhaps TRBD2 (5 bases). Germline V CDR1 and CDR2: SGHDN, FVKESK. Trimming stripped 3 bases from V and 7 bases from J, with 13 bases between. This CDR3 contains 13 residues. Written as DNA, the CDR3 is TGTGCCAGCAGCCACGTAGACCCGGGAGAGCAGTACTTC. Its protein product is CASSHVDPGEQYF.

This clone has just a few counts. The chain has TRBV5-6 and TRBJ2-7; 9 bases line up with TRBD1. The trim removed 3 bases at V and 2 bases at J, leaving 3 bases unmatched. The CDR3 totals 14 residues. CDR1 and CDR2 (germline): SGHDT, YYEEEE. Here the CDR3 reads CASSWGTGTYEQYF. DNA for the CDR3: TGTGCCAGCAGCTGGGGGACAGGGACCTACGAGCAGTACTTC.

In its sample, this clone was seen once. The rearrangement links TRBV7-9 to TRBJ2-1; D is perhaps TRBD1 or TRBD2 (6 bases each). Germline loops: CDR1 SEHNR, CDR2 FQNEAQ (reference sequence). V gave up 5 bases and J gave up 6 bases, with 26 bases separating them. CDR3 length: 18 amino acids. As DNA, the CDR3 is TGTGCCAGCAGCCCCCCAGGCCAGGGGTGGGGAGGAGGCAATGAGCAGTTCTTC. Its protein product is CASSPPGQGWGGGNEQFF.

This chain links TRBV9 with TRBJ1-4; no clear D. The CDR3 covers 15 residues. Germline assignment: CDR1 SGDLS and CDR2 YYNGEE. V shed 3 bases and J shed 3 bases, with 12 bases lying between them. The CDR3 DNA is TGTGCCAGCAGCGCCACGGTGGGTTCTAATGAAAAACTGTTTTTT. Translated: CASSATVGSNEKLFF.

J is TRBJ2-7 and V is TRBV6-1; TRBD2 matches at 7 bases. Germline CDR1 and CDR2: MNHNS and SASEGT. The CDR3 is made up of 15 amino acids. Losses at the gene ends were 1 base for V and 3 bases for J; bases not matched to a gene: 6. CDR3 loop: CASSEVSSGYYEQYF. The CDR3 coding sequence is TGTGCCAGCAGTGAAGTATCTAGCGGCTACTACGAGCAGTACTTC.

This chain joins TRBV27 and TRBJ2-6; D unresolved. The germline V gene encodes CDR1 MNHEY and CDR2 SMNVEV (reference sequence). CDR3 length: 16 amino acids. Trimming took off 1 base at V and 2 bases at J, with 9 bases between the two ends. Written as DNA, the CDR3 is TGTGCCAGCAGTTTATTAAGCCCAACTGGGGCCAACGTCCTGACTTTC. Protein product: CASSLLSPTGANVLTF.

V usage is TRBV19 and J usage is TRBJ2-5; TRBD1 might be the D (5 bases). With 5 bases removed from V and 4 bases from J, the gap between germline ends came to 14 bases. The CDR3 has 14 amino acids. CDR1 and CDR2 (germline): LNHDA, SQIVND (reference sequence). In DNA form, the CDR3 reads TGTGCCAGTAGTCGGCCAGGGAATAGAGAGACCCAGTACTTC. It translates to CASSRPGNRETQYF.

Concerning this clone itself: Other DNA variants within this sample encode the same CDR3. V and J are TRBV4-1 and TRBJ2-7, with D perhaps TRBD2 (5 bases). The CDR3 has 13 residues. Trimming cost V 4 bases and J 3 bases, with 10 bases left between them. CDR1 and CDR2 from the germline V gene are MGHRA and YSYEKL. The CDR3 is CASSPGLLYEQYF. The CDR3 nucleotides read TGCGCCAGCAGCCCAGGACTCCTCTACGAGCAGTACTTC.

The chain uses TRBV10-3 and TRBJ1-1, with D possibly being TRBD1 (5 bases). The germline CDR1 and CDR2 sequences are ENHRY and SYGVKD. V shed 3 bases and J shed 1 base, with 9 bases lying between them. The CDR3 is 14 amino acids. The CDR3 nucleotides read TGTGCCATCAGTGATTACGGGGGGAACACTGAAGCTTTCTTT. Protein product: CAISDYGGNTEAFF.

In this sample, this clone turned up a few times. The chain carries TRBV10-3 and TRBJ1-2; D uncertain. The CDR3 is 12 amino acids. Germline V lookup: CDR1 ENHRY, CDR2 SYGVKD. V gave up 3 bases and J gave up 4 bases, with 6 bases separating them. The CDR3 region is CAISEDPYGYTF. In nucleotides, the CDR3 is TGTGCCATCAGTGAAGACCCCTATGGCTACACCTTC.

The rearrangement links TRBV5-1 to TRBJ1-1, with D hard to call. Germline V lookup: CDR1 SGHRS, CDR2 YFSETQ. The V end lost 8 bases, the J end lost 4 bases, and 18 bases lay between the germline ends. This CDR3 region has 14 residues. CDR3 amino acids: CASSHGPLGTEAFF. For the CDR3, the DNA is TGCGCCAGTAGCCACGGCCCCCTGGGCACTGAAGCTTTCTTT.

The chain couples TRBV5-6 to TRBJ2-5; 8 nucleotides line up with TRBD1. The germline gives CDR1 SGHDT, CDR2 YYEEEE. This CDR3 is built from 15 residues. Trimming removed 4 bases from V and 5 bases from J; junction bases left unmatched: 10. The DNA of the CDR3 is TGTGCCAGCAGCCTTGGACAGGGCCGGTGGGAGACCCAGTACTTC. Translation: CASSLGQGRWETQYF.

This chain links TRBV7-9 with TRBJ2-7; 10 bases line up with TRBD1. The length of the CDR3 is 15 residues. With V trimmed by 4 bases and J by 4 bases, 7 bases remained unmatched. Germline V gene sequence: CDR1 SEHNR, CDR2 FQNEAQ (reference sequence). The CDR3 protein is CASSSGDRGRYEQYF. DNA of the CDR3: TGTGCCAGCAGCTCGGGGGACAGGGGTAGGTACGAGCAGTACTTC.

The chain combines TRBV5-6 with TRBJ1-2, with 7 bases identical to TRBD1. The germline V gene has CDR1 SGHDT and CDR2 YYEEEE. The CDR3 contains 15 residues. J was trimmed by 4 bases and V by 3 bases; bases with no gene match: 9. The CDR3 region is CASSSQGGPSYGYTF. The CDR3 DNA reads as TGTGCCAGCAGCTCCCAAGGGGGCCCTAGCTATGGCTACACCTTC.

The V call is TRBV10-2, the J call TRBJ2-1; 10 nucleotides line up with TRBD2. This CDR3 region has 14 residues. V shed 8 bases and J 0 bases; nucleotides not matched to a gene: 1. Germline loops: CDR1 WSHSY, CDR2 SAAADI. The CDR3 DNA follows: TGCGCCAGCTCTAGCGGGAGCTCCTACAATGAGCAGTTCTTC. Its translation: CASSSGSSYNEQFF.

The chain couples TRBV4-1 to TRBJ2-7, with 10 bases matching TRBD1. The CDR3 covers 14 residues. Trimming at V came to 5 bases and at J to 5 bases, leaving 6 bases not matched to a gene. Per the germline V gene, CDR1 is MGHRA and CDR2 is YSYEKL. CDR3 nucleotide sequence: TGCGCCAGCAGCTTGGGGACAGGGGCTAACGAGCAGTACTTC. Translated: CASSLGTGANEQYF.

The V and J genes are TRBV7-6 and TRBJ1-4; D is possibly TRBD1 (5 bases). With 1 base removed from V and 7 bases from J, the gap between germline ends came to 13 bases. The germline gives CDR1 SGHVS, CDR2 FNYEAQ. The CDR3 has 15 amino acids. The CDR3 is CASSLEVGVSEKLFF. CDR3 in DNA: TGTGCCAGCAGCTTAGAGGTGGGGGTCTCTGAAAAACTGTTTTTT.

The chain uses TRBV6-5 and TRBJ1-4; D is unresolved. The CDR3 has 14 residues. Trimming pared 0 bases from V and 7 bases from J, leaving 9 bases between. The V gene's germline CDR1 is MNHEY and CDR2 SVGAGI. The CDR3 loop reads CASSYSGSGEKLFF. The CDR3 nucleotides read TGTGCCAGCAGTTACTCAGGGTCGGGTGAAAAACTGTTTTTT.

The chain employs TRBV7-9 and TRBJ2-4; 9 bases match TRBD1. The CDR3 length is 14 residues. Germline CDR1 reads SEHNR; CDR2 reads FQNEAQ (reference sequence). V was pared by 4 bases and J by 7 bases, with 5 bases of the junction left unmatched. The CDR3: CASSSTGGWNIQYF. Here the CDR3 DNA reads TGTGCCAGCAGCTCCACAGGGGGCTGGAACATTCAGTACTTC. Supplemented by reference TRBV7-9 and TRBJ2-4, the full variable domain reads DTGVSQNPRHKITKRGQNVTFRCDPISEHNRLYWYRQTLGQGPEFLTYFQNEAQLEKSRLLSDRFSAERPKGSFSTLEIQRTEQGDSAMYLCASSSTGGWNIQYFGAGTRLSVL.

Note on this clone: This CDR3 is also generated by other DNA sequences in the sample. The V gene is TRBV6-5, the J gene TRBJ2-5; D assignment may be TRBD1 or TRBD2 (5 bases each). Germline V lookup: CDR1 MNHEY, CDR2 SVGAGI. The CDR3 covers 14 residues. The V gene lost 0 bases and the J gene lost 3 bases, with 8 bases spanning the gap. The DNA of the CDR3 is TGTGCCAGCAGTTACTCGGGACCAGAAGAGACCCAGTACTTC. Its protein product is CASSYSGPEETQYF.

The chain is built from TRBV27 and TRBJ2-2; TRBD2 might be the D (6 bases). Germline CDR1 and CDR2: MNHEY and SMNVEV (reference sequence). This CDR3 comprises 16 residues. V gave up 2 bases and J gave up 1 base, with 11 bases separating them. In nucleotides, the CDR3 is TGTGCCAGCAGTTTAGTTGCGGGGCAGAACACCGGGGAGCTGTTTTTT. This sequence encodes CASSLVAGQNTGELFF.

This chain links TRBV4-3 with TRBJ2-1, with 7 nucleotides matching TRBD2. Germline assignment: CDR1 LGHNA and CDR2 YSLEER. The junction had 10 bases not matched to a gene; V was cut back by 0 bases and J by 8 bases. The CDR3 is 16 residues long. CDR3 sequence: CASSQEEAGEDHEQFF. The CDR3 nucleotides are TGCGCCAGCAGCCAAGAGGAGGCGGGAGAGGACCATGAGCAGTTCTTC.

The CDR3 loop is CASSVEGREGVEQYF. The DNA of the CDR3 is TGTGCCAGCAGCGTAGAAGGCCGGGAGGGCGTCGAGCAGTACTTC. This chain joins TRBV9 and TRBJ2-7; 8 bases map to TRBD2. CDR1 and CDR2 (germline): SGDLS, YYNGEE. V shed 0 bases and J 6 bases; nucleotides not matched to a gene: 8. The CDR3 loop spans 15 amino acids.

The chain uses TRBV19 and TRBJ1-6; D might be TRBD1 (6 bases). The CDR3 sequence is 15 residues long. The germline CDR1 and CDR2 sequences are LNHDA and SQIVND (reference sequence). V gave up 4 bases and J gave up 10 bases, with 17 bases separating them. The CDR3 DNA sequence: TGTGCCAGTAGTACACAGTTTCAGGGGAGCTCACCCCTCCACTTT. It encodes CASSTQFQGSSPLHF.